This entry features one T cell receptor (beta chain) sequence. Treatment described: oral pan-JAK inhibitor, 5-10 mg twice daily. Extracted from the samples, RNA was reverse transcribed into cDNA to serve as the sequencing template. The method was immunoSEQ multiplex PCR; TCRdb's version includes in-frame clones alone and lacks a portion of them. The top ten clones hold around 0.48% of a sample with roughly 220,000 clones, 35% to 40% of them seen once. This sample was included in a study of CD8+ T cells in alopecia areata. The CDR3 totals 16 residues. Per the germline V gene, CDR1 is SNHLY and CDR2 is FYNNEI. V lost 1 base to trimming and J lost 2 bases; unmatched junction nucleotides: 5.

The chain uses TRBV2 and TRBJ2-3, with TRBD2 matching over 8 bases. The receptor comes from a human donor with alopecia areata. The input for sequencing was CD4+ T cells sorted from blood, taken at approximately week 30, from a patient treated with tofacitinib. CDR3 residues: CASSEVSGIFTDTQYF. The DNA for the CDR3 is TGTGCCAGCAGTGAAGTTAGCGGGATTTTCACAGATACGCAGTATTTT.